The 19 T cell receptor beta chains below all came from one sample that was sequenced in a study of tumor-infiltrating lymphocytes in primary liver carcinoma (dated by TCRdb to between 2016 and 2019). TCRdb names Illumina HiSeq 2500 as the instrument used. Using a constant-region primer and ProtoScript II reverse transcriptase, TCRbeta-specific cDNA was reverse-transcribed from 500 to 650 ng total RNA. The TCRbeta libraries were prepared through three rounds of nested multiplex PCR following a slightly modified ARM-PCR procedure. Each of the first two PCR rounds ran for approximately 10 cycles using multiplex TRBV1-TRBV30 forward primers together with a Cbeta reverse primer. TCRdb ran its own pipeline on the public reads, namely fastp trimming at Q25 and MiXCR clone calling, and kept in-frame beta chains. Entries that share a CDR3 protein sequence are merged under the most common genes and DNA. Within this sample are just over 300,000 distinct CDR3 sequences, with around three fifths of them counted one time only. Of the sample, 15% to 20% falls within the top ten clones.

RNA from unsorted whole blood was extracted with TRIzol reagent, and germline DNA was obtained with the DNeasy Blood & Tissue kit. Sequences were obtained from peripheral blood. These receptors were taken from a woman in her twenties or thirties with primary liver carcinoma and hepatitis B virus infection.

Turning to this clonotype: A much larger clone differs from this one at a single base, so this may be a read error. The chain employs TRBV6-6 and TRBJ2-7, with D possibly matching TRBD2 (6 bases). This CDR3 region has 14 residues. Germline V gene sequence: CDR1 MNHNY, CDR2 SVGAGI (reference sequence). CDR3 in DNA: TGTGCCAACAGTTACAATCCGGGGGACGGCGAGCAGTACTTC. This codes for CANSYNPGDGEQYF.

Details on this clonotype: The conserved closing phenylalanine or tryptophan is absent in this CDR3, likely reflecting a read error. V gene TRBV11-2 combines with J gene TRBJ2-7; D not certain. The CDR3 sequence is 12 residues long. V was pared by 10 bases and J by 6 bases, with 16 bases between. Germline assignment: CDR1 SGHAT and CDR2 FQNNGV. CDR3 sequence reads: CANSIGWSEQYL. CDR3 nucleotides: TGTGCCAACAGTATTGGGTGGAGCGAGCAGTACTTA.

The V gene is TRBV7-9, the J gene TRBJ2-1; D not certain. Per germline, CDR1 SEHNR and CDR2 FQNEAQ (reference sequence). The V end was cut by 2 bases, the J end by 7 bases, with 12 bases between. CDR3 size: 14 residues. CDR3 in amino acids: CASSLHGHSNEQFF. CDR3 DNA: TGTGCCAGCAGCTTACACGGCCATTCTAATGAGCAGTTCTTC.

Details on this clonotype: One end of the junction varies from germline; a read error may be responsible. The chain carries TRBV11-2 and TRBJ2-7; tentatively, D is TRBD1 or TRBD2 (5 bases each). The CDR3 has 12 residues. CDR1 and CDR2 from the germline V gene are SGHAT and FQNNGV. CDR3 sequence reads: CASSLGPCEQHF. The CDR3 DNA is TGTGCCAGCAGCCTGGGACCCTGCGAGCAGCACTTC.

Details on this clonotype: A read error may be the cause here, since a much bigger clone is one base away. V and J are TRBV12-3 or TRBV12-4 and TRBJ1-6, with TRBD1 matching 8 bases. The CDR3 has 13 residues. The V segment lost 5 bases and the J segment 14 bases; nucleotides outside the gene matches: 8. CDR3 bases: TGTGCCAGCAGTATCGGACAGGGCCTATCCCTCCACTTT. Amino acids: CASSIGQGLSLHF.

With regard to this clonotype: One base away lies a much larger clone, so this may be a sequencing read error. CDR3 residues: CASSADRGEQLF. CDR3 nucleotides: TGTGCCAGCAGCGCCGACCGAGGGGAGCAGCTCTTC. The V and J genes are TRBV7-9 and TRBJ2-1, with D perhaps matching TRBD1 or TRBD2 (5 bases each). The CDR3 extends over 12 amino acids. Per germline, CDR1 SEHNR and CDR2 FQNEAQ (reference sequence).

This clonotype was recorded a few times. The V call is TRBV6-9, the J call TRBJ2-1; D is uncertain. The V gene lost 7 bases and the J gene lost 0 bases, with 19 bases spanning the gap. The length of the CDR3 is 17 residues. Germline loops: CDR1 MNHGY, CDR2 SVAAGI. For the CDR3, the DNA is TGTGCCAGCAAACCCAGGCGGCAGCCAAGCTCCTACAATGAGCAGTTCTTC. It specifies CASKPRRQPSSYNEQFF.

Details on this clonotype: A much larger clone is a single base away; this may be a read error. V and J are TRBV10-3 and TRBJ2-3; 8 nucleotides align to TRBD2. Germline CDR1 and CDR2: ENHRY and SYGVKD. CDR3 size: 14 residues. CDR3 DNA: TGTGACATCAGGAGCGGGAGAAGTGTAGATACGCAGTATTTT. As protein: CDIRSGRSVDTQYF.

About this clonotype itself: Because it lacks the conserved phenylalanine or tryptophan at the end, this CDR3 is likely a read error. This chain joins TRBV7-8 and TRBJ2-5, with 9 bases fitting TRBD2. Unmatched junction bases numbered 3, after V lost 0 bases and J lost 4 bases. Per germline, CDR1 SGHVS and CDR2 FQNEAQ. This CDR3 contains 15 residues. CDR3 DNA sequence: TGTGCCAGCAGCTTAGCGCTACTAGCGGGAGAGACCCAGTACTCC. This codes for CASSLALLAGETQYS.

As for this clonotype: This may be a read error, as it is one base from a much larger clone. The chain recombines TRBV12-5 with TRBJ2-1; D assignment may be TRBD1 or TRBD2 (6 bases each). CDR3 length: 18 amino acids. Per the germline V gene, CDR1 is LGHNT and CDR2 is FRNRAP. The CDR3 DNA follows: TGTGTTATCCGATCAGGGGACTCAAGGACTCCTCTACATCTTGAGCAGTTCTTC. Its protein is CVIRSGDSRTPLHLEQFF.

V gene TRBV6-2 or TRBV6-3 combines with J gene TRBJ1-5; 7 nucleotides match TRBD1. The CDR3 is made up of 13 amino acids. V gave up 6 bases and J gave up 2 bases; unmatched junction bases: 1. Looked up from germline, CDR1 is MNHEY and CDR2 is SVGEGT. CDR3 amino acids: CASRGQGNQPQHF. The CDR3 DNA reads TGTGCCAGCAGAGGACAGGGCAATCAGCCCCAGCATTTT.

V usage is TRBV6-2 or TRBV6-3 and J usage is TRBJ2-7; 11 positions match TRBD2. V gave up 7 bases and J gave up 1 base; unmatched junction bases: 9. The CDR3 spans 16 residues. Germline assignment: CDR1 MNHEY and CDR2 SVGEGT. For the CDR3, the DNA is TGTGCCAGCACACCAGGGCGACTAGCGGGATCCTACGAGCAGTACTTC. Its translation: CASTPGRLAGSYEQYF.

About this clonotype itself: A read error may explain this, as a much larger clone is one base away. This chain connects TRBV10-2 to TRBJ2-2, with 7 bases lining up with TRBD2. V gave up 3 bases and J gave up 9 bases; unmatched junction bases: 10. The CDR3 is 15 amino acids. The germline gives CDR1 WSHSY, CDR2 SAAADI. CDR3 coding DNA: TGCGCCAGCAGTGATTGGGAGGGGCTGCTTAGGGAGCTGTTTTTT. It yields the protein CASSDWEGLLRELFF.

This chain uses TRBV12-3 or TRBV12-4 with TRBJ2-3, with 11 bases that match TRBD2. The length of the CDR3 is 15 residues. The junction had 6 bases not matched to a gene; V was cut back by 5 bases and J by 5 bases. CDR3 in amino acids: CASSATSGSLDTQYF. The CDR3 bases are TGTGCCAGCAGTGCTACTAGCGGGAGCTTAGATACGCAGTATTTT.

This rearrangement joins TRBV5-1 to TRBJ2-5; D might be TRBD1 (6 bases). The ends were cut back, 4 bases at V and 1 base at J, with 11 bases in the middle. CDR1 is SGHRS and CDR2 is YFSETQ in the germline V gene. This CDR3 contains 14 residues. Here the CDR3 DNA reads TGCGCCAGCAGCAAACAGGGCAGCCAAGAGACCCAGTACTTC. Amino acid sequence: CASSKQGSQETQYF.

This chain joins TRBV6-1 and TRBJ2-5; D assignment may be TRBD1 or TRBD2 (6 bases each). The CDR3 totals 13 residues. V was cut by 7 bases and J by 5 bases, with 14 bases left in between. The germline gives CDR1 MNHNS, CDR2 SASEGT. The CDR3 spells CASTPGGGETQYF. The CDR3 DNA follows: TGTGCCAGCACCCCCGGAGGGGGGGAGACCCAGTACTTC.

Points on this clonotype: A read error may account for a junction end that differs from germline. This chain joins TRBV6-2 or TRBV6-3 and TRBJ2-1; 11 bases agree with TRBD2. CDR3 length: 20 amino acids. The germline V gene has CDR1 MNHEY and CDR2 SVGEGT. CDR3: CASSLYPGASGRPLYNEQSF. CDR3 DNA sequence: TGTGCCAGCAGCCTATACCCGGGAGCTAGCGGGAGGCCCCTATACAATGAGCAGTCCTTC.

About this clonotype: The conserved phenylalanine or tryptophan is not found at the CDR3 terminus, so this likely reflects a read error. The gene calls are TRBV4-1 and TRBJ2-7; D is perhaps TRBD2 (6 bases). Germline V lookup: CDR1 MGHRA, CDR2 YSYEKL. This CDR3 is built from 16 residues. CDR3 region: CASSQDERARLNEQYL. In DNA form, the CDR3 reads TGCGCCAGCAGTCAAGATGAGCGGGCCCGCTTGAACGAGCAGTACCTC.

The chain links TRBV12-3 or TRBV12-4 to TRBJ2-1; maybe TRBD1 (6 bases). V was trimmed by 3 bases and J by 6 bases, leaving 15 bases between them. There are 15 residues in the CDR3. The CDR3 region has the DNA TGTGCCAGCAGTTTGGACAGCATAAGAAGCAATGAGCAGTTCTTC. Its protein is CASSLDSIRSNEQFF.